This T cell receptor beta chain comes out of a study of CD8 T cells in Susac syndrome. V was pared by 4 bases and J by 5 bases, with 12 bases between. Looked up from germline, CDR1 is MNHEY and CDR2 is SMNVEV (reference sequence). The CDR3 has 13 residues. RNA amounts of roughly 0.45 to 1 ug underwent reverse transcription with random hexamers. TCRdb ran MiXCR on the immunoSEQ multiplex PCR reads and lists one entry per CDR3 protein. The sample includes about 150,000 distinct CDR3 sequences, approximately 95% seen only once; the top ten take roughly 0.16%. The V and J genes are TRBV27 and TRBJ2-7; weak D call: TRBD1 (6 bases). This sequence was found in a human donor with Susac syndrome. The material sequenced was CD4+ T cells from PBMCs. CDR3 sequence reads: CASSWQGSNEQYF. The CDR3 region has the DNA TGTGCCAGCAGTTGGCAGGGGAGTAACGAGCAGTACTTC.